What follows are 24 T cell receptor beta chains derived from one specimen sequenced in a study of early T cells in non-severe SARS-CoV-2 infection. TCRdb processed the 5' RACE reads anew with MiXCR; each CDR3 protein has one entry. The sample has roughly 48,000 distinct CDR3 sequences, roughly 5.9% seen once; the top ten hold approximately 4.1%. Sequenced: whole blood. These TCRs come from an adult who was a healthcare worker with PCR-confirmed SARS-CoV-2 infection or an uninfected control (not recorded which).

There are a few counts of this clonotype. This rearrangement joins TRBV5-6 to TRBJ1-2; a weak D match, TRBD1 (6 bases). The germline V and J ends were trimmed by 1 base and 4 bases, with 14 bases remaining between them. Germline lookup yields CDR1 SGHDT and CDR2 YYEEEE. The CDR3 loop spans 15 amino acids. In DNA, the CDR3 is TGTGCCAGCAGCTTGCCTGGGGGCAGTGGCTATGGCTACACCTTC. This codes for CASSLPGGSGYGYTF.

This clonotype was detected ten times or more. The chain couples TRBV5-1 to TRBJ1-2, with D unclear. This CDR3 has 13 amino acids. Germline-derived CDR1 and CDR2 are SGHRS and YFSETQ. V was cut by 2 bases and J by 3 bases, with 8 bases left in between. The CDR3 reads CASSFDLDYGYTF. The CDR3 nucleotides read TGCGCCAGCAGCTTCGATTTAGACTATGGCTACACCTTC.

The sample holds many counts of this clonotype. The chain uses TRBV20-1 and TRBJ1-1; D not certain. The CDR3 covers 12 residues. Trimming removed 2 bases at V and 0 bases at J, with 4 bases between. CDR1 is DFQATT, CDR2 SNEGSKA, per germline (reference sequence). CDR3 DNA sequence: TGCAGTGCTAGACGGATGAACACTGAAGCTTTCTTT. Its translation: CSARRMNTEAFF.

This clonotype was seen at least ten times. V and J are TRBV10-1 and TRBJ1-1; tentatively, D is TRBD1 (5 bases). The CDR3 has 14 amino acids. Germline V gene data show CDR1 as WNHNN and CDR2 as SYGVQD (reference sequence). Trimming stripped 4 bases from V and 2 bases from J, with 11 bases between. CDR3 residues: CASSVRQRNTEAFF. Here the CDR3 DNA reads TGCGCCAGCAGTGTCCGACAGAGAAACACTGAAGCTTTCTTT.

The chain is built from TRBV19 and TRBJ1-5; no reliable D call. In germline, CDR1 is LNHDA, CDR2 SQIVND (reference sequence). V lost 2 bases, J lost 8 bases, and 7 bases lay in between. The CDR3 length is 12 residues. CDR3 loop: CASSIHQKPQHF. CDR3 sequence (DNA): TGTGCCAGTAGTATACACCAAAAGCCCCAGCATTTT.

This clonotype was seen repeatedly, ten times or more. This chain joins TRBV12-5 and TRBJ1-1; D is unclear. CDR1 and CDR2 (germline): LGHNT, FRNRAP. The V gene lost 7 bases and the J gene lost 11 bases, with 14 bases spanning the gap. The CDR3 runs to 11 residues. This CDR3 is CASAKTSTAFF. In nucleotides, the CDR3 is TGTGCTAGTGCTAAAACATCGACTGCTTTCTTT.

This clonotype was picked up a small number of times. The gene calls are TRBV7-9 and TRBJ2-2; TRBD2 agrees at 13 bases. J gave up 7 bases and V 7 bases, and 6 bases lay outside the gene matches. Germline CDR1 reads SEHNR; CDR2 reads FQNEAQ (reference sequence). The CDR3 has 15 amino acids. The CDR3 sequence is CASTTGLAGDGELFF. The CDR3 DNA reads as TGTGCCAGCACCACCGGACTAGCGGGAGACGGGGAGCTGTTTTTT.

The chain links TRBV6-6 to TRBJ2-7, with D possibly TRBD2 on 6 matching bases. The ends were cut back, 6 bases at V and 2 bases at J, with 17 bases in the middle. Germline V lookup: CDR1 MNHNY, CDR2 SVGAGI (reference sequence). The CDR3 length is 15 residues. This CDR3 is CASRDIRDSAYEQYF. The CDR3 DNA is TGTGCCAGCAGGGATATCCGGGACTCAGCCTACGAGCAGTACTTC.

Many counts were recorded for this clonotype. The chain has TRBV11-2 and TRBJ2-5; weak D call: TRBD2 (6 bases). CDR1 is SGHAT and CDR2 is FQNNGV in the germline V gene. V lost 3 bases and J 5 bases, leaving 13 bases between the germline ends. The CDR3 extends over 14 amino acids. This CDR3 reads CASSLNPGAETQYF. The CDR3 nucleotides read TGTGCCAGCAGCTTGAACCCGGGAGCGGAGACCCAGTACTTC.

This clonotype has a count of ten or more. CDR3 coding DNA: TGCAGTGCTGCCGGGACTAGGGGTCGGACGCAGTATTTT. It codes for CSAAGTRGRTQYF. V gene TRBV20-1 combines with J gene TRBJ2-3; the match to TRBD2 covers 8 bases. Germline lookup yields CDR1 DFQATT and CDR2 SNEGSKA (reference sequence). The CDR3 spans 13 residues. Germline trimming cut 5 bases from V and 9 bases from J; bases unmatched to any gene: 10.

CDR3 sequence: CASSEVLGRGTGELFF. For the CDR3, the DNA is TGTGCCAGCAGTGAAGTTTTAGGCAGGGGAACCGGGGAGCTGTTTTTT. The chain employs TRBV2 and TRBJ2-2; a weak D match, TRBD1 (6 bases). This CDR3 contains 16 residues. V shed 1 base and J shed 5 bases, with 14 bases lying between them. Germline-derived CDR1 and CDR2 are SNHLY and FYNNEI. Combining the CDR3 with reference TRBV2 and TRBJ2-2 gives the whole variable domain EPEVTQTPSHQVTQMGQEVILRCVPISNHLYFYWYRQILGQKVEFLVSFYNNEISEKSEIFDDQFSVERPDGSNFTLKIRSTKLEDSAMYFCASSEVLGRGTGELFFGEGSRLTVL.

In its sample, this clonotype was seen many times. The chain couples TRBV6-5 to TRBJ1-6; 9 positions match TRBD1. Germline CDR1 and CDR2: MNHEY and SVGAGI. The CDR3 spans 15 residues. Trimming removed 6 bases from V and 7 bases from J; junction bases left unmatched: 7. CDR3 residues: CASRITGTGNSPLHF. The CDR3 DNA reads TGTGCCAGCAGGATAACCGGGACAGGGAATTCACCCCTCCACTTT.

This chain joins TRBV4-2 and TRBJ2-7, with unresolved D. The CDR3 spans 16 residues. The germline gives CDR1 LGHNA, CDR2 YNFKEQ. V gave up 0 bases and J gave up 1 base, with 13 bases separating them. The CDR3 reads CASSQDAVLGSYEQYF. The CDR3 DNA sequence: TGTGCCAGCAGCCAAGATGCGGTATTAGGATCCTACGAGCAGTACTTC.

This clonotype was counted a few times. The J gene is TRBJ2-1, the V gene TRBV7-9; TRBD2 matches at 8 bases. The CDR3 runs to 17 residues. Germline values: CDR1 SEHNR, CDR2 FQNEAQ (reference sequence). V gave up 6 bases and J gave up 6 bases; unmatched junction bases: 16. The CDR3 DNA is TGTGCCAGCAGTAACCCCCCGGGACTAGGGGTCCGCAATGAGCAGTTCTTC. It is translated as CASSNPPGLGVRNEQFF.

The sample holds many counts of this clonotype. The rearrangement links TRBV29-1 to TRBJ2-1; tentatively, D is TRBD1 (6 bases). This CDR3 has 12 amino acids. Trimming left V 7 bases short and J 7 bases short, with 14 bases between. Germline V gives CDR1 SQVTM, CDR2 ANQGSEA. This CDR3 reads CSARRGGNEQFF. In DNA, the CDR3 is TGCAGCGCCCGCAGGGGCGGAAATGAGCAGTTCTTC.

In its sample, this clonotype was seen many times. The chain employs TRBV6-6 and TRBJ2-7; 11 bases align to TRBD1. J was trimmed by 7 bases and V by 5 bases; bases with no gene match: 7. The CDR3 totals 14 residues. Germline values: CDR1 MNHNY, CDR2 SVGAGI (reference sequence). The chain's CDR3 is CASSGRTGGSEQYF. CDR3 DNA sequence: TGTGCCAGCAGTGGCCGGACAGGGGGCTCTGAGCAGTACTTC.

In regard to this clonotype: One base away lies a much larger clone, so this may be a sequencing read error. The chain couples TRBV6-5 to TRBJ2-7; possibly TRBD1 for D (6 bases). Germline V lookup: CDR1 MNHEY, CDR2 SVGAGI. Trimming pared 6 bases from V and 6 bases from J, leaving 18 bases between. The CDR3 has 14 amino acids. The DNA for the CDR3 is TGTGCCAGCAGCGACAGGACAGCAAACTCCGAGCAGTACTTC. This sequence encodes CASSDRTANSEQYF.

This clonotype came up a few times. The chain employs TRBV6-6 and TRBJ1-1, with D possibly matching TRBD1 (6 bases). CDR1 MNHNY and CDR2 SVGAGI come from the germline V gene (reference sequence). This CDR3 has 14 residues. Trimming took off 2 bases at V and 7 bases at J, with 14 bases between the two ends. CDR3: CASSYRRQVNEAFF. In DNA, the CDR3 is TGTGCCAGCAGTTACCGCCGACAGGTTAATGAAGCTTTCTTT.

In its sample, this clonotype was seen many times. The chain is built from TRBV4-2 and TRBJ1-6; perhaps TRBD1 as D (5 bases). Trimming shortened V by 4 bases and J by 1 base, and 11 bases separated the two germline ends. This CDR3 comprises 16 residues. Germline CDR1 LGHNA, CDR2 YNFKEQ. The DNA for the CDR3 is TGTGCCAGCAGCCCCGCAACAGGATCCTATAATTCACCCCTCCACTTT. Residues: CASSPATGSYNSPLHF.

This clonotype showed up just a few times. The CDR3 protein is CASSQAHEQYF. CDR3 nucleotide sequence: TGTGCCAGCAGCCAAGCCCACGAGCAGTACTTC. The chain recombines TRBV3-1 with TRBJ2-7; D is undetermined. The CDR3 length is 11 residues. The germline V gene encodes CDR1 LGHDT and CDR2 YNNKEL (reference sequence). Trimming cost V 1 base and J 5 bases, with 3 bases left between them.

This chain uses TRBV2 with TRBJ1-5; D may be TRBD1 (5 bases). CDR1 is SNHLY, CDR2 FYNNEI, per germline. V was clipped by 5 bases and J by 1 base, with 9 bases between them. This CDR3 contains 14 residues. The CDR3 is CASSRGGSNQPQHF. As DNA, the CDR3 is TGTGCCAGCAGTCGGGGGGGGAGCAATCAGCCCCAGCATTTT.

In its sample, this clonotype was seen a few times. The V call is TRBV27, the J call TRBJ2-5, with 10 bases that match TRBD2. The CDR3 has 15 residues. Germline V gene sequence: CDR1 MNHEY, CDR2 SMNVEV (reference sequence). Losses at the gene ends were 4 bases for V and 3 bases for J; bases not matched to a gene: 5. The CDR3 DNA sequence: TGTGCCAGCAGTTCCTGGACTAGCGGAGAAGAGACCCAGTACTTC. Its translation: CASSSWTSGEETQYF.

With respect to this clonotype: Given a much more abundant clone one base away, this may be a read error. The gene calls are TRBV6-1 and TRBJ2-1, with unresolved D. Germline V gene sequence: CDR1 MNHNS, CDR2 SASEGT. The CDR3 consists of 12 residues. CDR3 residues: CASSETFNAQFF. In nucleotides, the CDR3 is TGTGCCAGCAGTGAAACATTTAATGCGCAGTTCTTC.

This clonotype appeared many times. The chain carries TRBV6-5 and TRBJ2-7; 8 nucleotides align to TRBD1. V shed 5 bases and J 5 bases; nucleotides not matched to a gene: 8. The CDR3 totals 14 residues. Germline CDR1 MNHEY, CDR2 SVGAGI. This CDR3 reads CASSINRGKNEQYF. CDR3 in DNA: TGTGCCAGCAGTATTAACAGGGGGAAGAACGAGCAGTACTTC.